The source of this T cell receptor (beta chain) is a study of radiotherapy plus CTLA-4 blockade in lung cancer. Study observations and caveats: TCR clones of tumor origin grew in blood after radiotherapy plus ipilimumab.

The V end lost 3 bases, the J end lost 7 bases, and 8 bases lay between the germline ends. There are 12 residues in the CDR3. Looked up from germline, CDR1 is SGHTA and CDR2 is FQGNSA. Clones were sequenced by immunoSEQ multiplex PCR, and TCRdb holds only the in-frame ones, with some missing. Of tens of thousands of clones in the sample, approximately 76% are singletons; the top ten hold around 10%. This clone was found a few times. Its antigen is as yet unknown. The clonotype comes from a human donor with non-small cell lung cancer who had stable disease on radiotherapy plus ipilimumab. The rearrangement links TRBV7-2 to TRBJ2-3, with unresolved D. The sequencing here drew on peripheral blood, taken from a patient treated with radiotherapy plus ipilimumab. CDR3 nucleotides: TGTGCCAGCAGCTTCCATAGGCATACGCAGTATTTT. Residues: CASSFHRHTQYF.